The 22 T cell receptor beta chains below come from one sample, sequenced in a study of shared clonotypes between healthy human individuals. The protocol was immunoSEQ multiplex PCR, while the TCRdb copy is restricted to in-frame clones and leaves out a portion. The data contain around 2.5 million clones, more than 85% of them singletons. The material sequenced was naive CD4+ T cells from PBMCs. Documented subset: CD45RA+ positively selected. These receptors came from a man aged 18 to 29 in good health. Some clones in this sample may be carry-over from other donors' samples.

The chain carries TRBV30 and TRBJ2-6, with D unresolved. V lost 5 bases to trimming and J lost 0 bases, with 5 bases between them. The CDR3 contains 13 residues. In germline, CDR1 is GTSNPN, CDR2 SVGIG (reference sequence). CDR3 DNA: TGTGCCTGGTTGTTCTCTGGGGCCAACGTCCTGACTTTC. Its translation: CAWLFSGANVLTF.

The chain is built from TRBV18 and TRBJ1-5; D is unresolved. V lost 3 bases and J 0 bases, leaving 9 bases between the germline ends. This CDR3 is built from 15 residues. The germline V gene has CDR1 KGHSH and CDR2 LQKENI. The CDR3 loop reads CASSPVKNSNQPQHF. CDR3 DNA: TGTGCCAGCTCACCCGTAAAAAATAGCAATCAGCCCCAGCATTTT.

The chain employs TRBV10-3 and TRBJ2-3, with D unclear. Germline loops: CDR1 ENHRY, CDR2 SYGVKD. The V and J ends lost 5 bases and 0 bases respectively, with 3 bases between them. This CDR3 spans 12 amino acids. CDR3 DNA: TGTGCCATCAGTCCAAGCACAGATACGCAGTATTTT. Its translation: CAISPSTDTQYF.

The gene calls are TRBV14 and TRBJ1-4; D is perhaps TRBD1 (6 bases). The germline V gene has CDR1 SGHDN and CDR2 FVKESK. V dropped 4 bases and J dropped 3 bases, with 12 bases sitting between them. CDR3 length equals 15 residues. The CDR3 bases are TGTGCCAGCAGCCTTACGACAGGTTCTAATGAAAAACTGTTTTTT. It yields the protein CASSLTTGSNEKLFF.

V and J are TRBV11-2 and TRBJ1-2, with D perhaps TRBD1 (5 bases). CDR1 SGHAT and CDR2 FQNNGV come from the germline V gene. There are 14 residues in the CDR3. Trimming shortened V by 1 base and J by 4 bases, and 10 bases separated the two germline ends. CDR3: CASSLGDGSYGYTF. In DNA form, the CDR3 reads TGTGCCAGCAGCTTAGGGGACGGATCCTATGGCTACACCTTC.

The chain is built from TRBV19 and TRBJ2-7; 11 nucleotides line up with TRBD1. CDR3 length: 15 residues. The V gene end was trimmed by 5 bases and the J gene end by 4 bases; junction bases not matched to a gene: 7. CDR1 is LNHDA, CDR2 SQIVND, per germline (reference sequence). In DNA form, the CDR3 reads TGTGCCAGTAGTCCCCGGACAGGGGGCTGGTACGAGCAGTACTTC. Protein: CASSPRTGGWYEQYF.

This sequence joins TRBV5-1 and TRBJ1-1; possible D gene TRBD1, 5 bases. Germline lookup yields CDR1 SGHRS and CDR2 YFSETQ. The CDR3 covers 14 residues. Trimming pared 4 bases from V and 4 bases from J, leaving 14 bases between. The CDR3 is CASSQGPGGTEAFF. CDR3 nucleotides: TGCGCCAGCAGCCAAGGTCCGGGGGGCACTGAAGCTTTCTTT.

The chain couples TRBV6-4 to TRBJ2-1; maybe TRBD2 (6 bases). Trimming removed 5 bases from V and 2 bases from J, with 13 bases in between. The CDR3 sequence is 15 residues long. Germline values: CDR1 MRHNA, CDR2 SNTAGT. CDR3 nucleotides: TGTGCCAGCAGTATTAGCGGCCTCACCTACAATGAGCAGTTCTTC. It yields the protein CASSISGLTYNEQFF.

This sequence joins TRBV5-3 and TRBJ1-1; a possible D gene is TRBD1 (6 bases). TRBV5-3 is annotated as an ORF whose role is uncertain. The CDR3 extends over 13 amino acids. V lost 5 bases and J 5 bases, leaving 13 bases between the germline ends. Here the CDR3 reads CARSHTGKTEAFF. CDR3 in DNA: TGTGCCAGAAGTCATACAGGGAAAACTGAAGCTTTCTTT.

The rearrangement joins TRBV18 to TRBJ2-3; 8 bases map to TRBD2. Germline V gene data show CDR1 as KGHSH and CDR2 as LQKENI. The CDR3 is made up of 16 amino acids. Germline trimming cut 6 bases from V and 0 bases from J; bases unmatched to any gene: 8. CDR3 DNA sequence: TGTGCCAGCTCCGCTCGCACTAGCGGTAGCACAGATACGCAGTATTTT. This codes for CASSARTSGSTDTQYF.

The genes are TRBV9 and TRBJ2-1, with TRBD2 identical over 8 bases. V gave up 4 bases and J gave up 8 bases; unmatched junction bases: 8. Germline CDR1 and CDR2: SGDLS and YYNGEE. The CDR3 contains 14 residues. CDR3 amino acids: CASSFSGGEDEQFF. Written as DNA, the CDR3 is TGTGCCAGCAGCTTCTCCGGGGGGGAAGATGAGCAGTTCTTC. Looking up the rest from reference TRBV9 and TRBJ2-1 gives the full variable domain: DSGVTQTPKHLITATGQRVTLRCSPRSGDLSVYWYQQSLDQGLQFLIQYYNGEERAKGNILERFSAQQFPDLHSELNLSSLELGDSALYFCASSFSGGEDEQFFGPGTRLTVL.

The chain is built from TRBV27 and TRBJ2-5; D perhaps matches TRBD1 (5 bases). Near its end, the DNA agrees better with TRBJ2-7, so the J call may be wrong. Germline V CDR1 and CDR2: MNHEY, SMNVEV (reference sequence). The CDR3 is made up of 14 amino acids. CDR3 coding DNA: TGTGCCAGCAGTTTGAAGGCAGGGTTCCACGAGCAGTACTTC. Its protein is CASSLKAGFHEQYF.

As regards this clone: The sample contains more than one DNA sequence encoding this CDR3. The CDR3 reads CASSPQGTYEQYF. The CDR3 DNA follows: TGTGCCAGCTCACCACAGGGGACCTACGAGCAGTACTTC. The V gene is TRBV18, the J gene TRBJ2-7, with D maybe TRBD1 (5 bases). The germline V and J ends were trimmed by 1 base and 2 bases, with 6 bases remaining between them. This CDR3 spans 13 amino acids. The germline V gene encodes CDR1 KGHSH and CDR2 LQKENI.

The chain joins TRBV18 to TRBJ2-3, with unresolved D. Germline values: CDR1 KGHSH, CDR2 LQKENI. Trimming took 3 bases from V and 4 from J, leaving 11 bases between them. This CDR3 region has 14 residues. The CDR3 sequence is CASSPQQRSDTQYF. The CDR3 nucleotides read TGTGCCAGCTCACCCCAACAACGGTCAGATACGCAGTATTTT.

This chain joins TRBV7-9 and TRBJ2-5, with D uncertain. The J call may be wrong; the DNA end is better matched by TRBJ2-7. Germline V gene data show CDR1 as SEHNR and CDR2 as FQNEAQ (reference sequence). This CDR3 is 14 amino acids long. The CDR3 spells CASSLEGRRYEQYF. Written as DNA, the CDR3 is TGTGCCAGCAGCTTAGAGGGCCGGAGATACGAGCAGTACTTC.

The V and J genes are TRBV9 and TRBJ1-4; the D gene is possibly TRBD1 (6 bases). From germline, CDR1 is SGDLS and CDR2 YYNGEE. V was shortened by 0 bases and J by 8 bases, with 20 bases between the two germline ends. This CDR3 spans 17 amino acids. CDR3 protein: CASSVGVDQGFSEKLFF. In DNA, the CDR3 is TGTGCCAGCAGCGTAGGGGTAGACCAGGGGTTTTCGGAAAAACTGTTTTTT.

The J gene is TRBJ2-3, the V gene TRBV20-1; D remains unclear. Germline V gives CDR1 DFQATT, CDR2 SNEGSKA (reference sequence). V lost 6 bases, J lost 6 bases, and 10 bases lay in between. CDR3 length: 11 amino acids. This CDR3 reads CSALSGDTQYF. The CDR3 DNA is TGCAGTGCCCTTAGTGGGGATACGCAGTATTTT.

The rearrangement joins TRBV19 to TRBJ2-1; TRBD2 is a possible D gene (6 bases). Looked up from germline, CDR1 is LNHDA and CDR2 is SQIVND (reference sequence). CDR3 length: 14 amino acids. Trimming shortened V by 5 bases and J by 0 bases, and 8 bases separated the two germline ends. The CDR3 nucleotides read TGTGCCAGTAGTTTGGGGGGCTCCTACAATGAGCAGTTCTTC. This gives the protein CASSLGGSYNEQFF.

The V and J genes are TRBV5-4 and TRBJ1-5; D uncertain. CDR1 and CDR2 (germline): SGHNT, YYREEE (reference sequence). Between the trimmed V and J ends, which lost 4 bases and 4 bases, there was a span of 27 bases. CDR3 length: 19 amino acids. The CDR3 DNA follows: TGTGCCAGCAGCCCTGGAGGGCAGCTACCCGGGGTTGGGAATCAGCCCCAGCATTTT. Amino acid sequence: CASSPGGQLPGVGNQPQHF.

This chain links TRBV4-1 with TRBJ2-7; 8 nucleotides agree with TRBD1. This CDR3 region has 16 residues. J gave up 3 bases and V 4 bases, and 11 bases lay outside the gene matches. The germline V gene has CDR1 MGHRA and CDR2 YSYEKL. CDR3 sequence (DNA): TGCGCCAGCAGCCGGCAATCGACAGGGGCGGACTACGAGCAGTACTTC. Translating gives CASSRQSTGADYEQYF.

This clone was counted once. This chain joins TRBV6-6 and TRBJ2-1; possible D gene TRBD2, 6 bases. The V gene lost 6 bases and the J gene lost 0 bases, with 9 bases spanning the gap. The germline CDR1 and CDR2 sequences are MNHNY and SVGAGI (reference sequence). This CDR3 spans 14 amino acids. The CDR3 sequence is CASRRDRSYNEQFF. The CDR3 DNA reads TGTGCCAGCAGGCGGGACCGCTCCTACAATGAGCAGTTCTTC.

Regarding this clone: A junction boundary mismatches the germline segment, possibly from a read error. The chain joins TRBV5-1 to TRBJ2-3; D gene ambiguous. The CDR3 length is 16 residues. CDR1 is SGHRS and CDR2 is YFSETQ in the germline V gene. The CDR3 region is CASSLAPPSGTDTQCF. DNA for the CDR3: TGCGCCAGCAGCTTGGCCCCCCCCTCCGGAACAGATACGCAGTGTTTT.